The next 31 T cell receptor beta chains were all read from a single sample in a study of STAT5B mutations in CD4+ large granular lymphocyte leukemia. Data came from immunoSEQ multiplex PCR; TCRdb stores just in-frame clones and leaves some out. The repertoire holds some 40,000 clones, 75% to 85% seen once, with less than 1.5% in the top ten. Material: CD4+ T cells from blood buffy coats. These receptors were obtained from a human donor in good health.

CDR3 in amino acids: CASSYSLDYEQYF. The CDR3, as DNA: TGTGCCAGCAGTTACTCCTTGGACTACGAGCAGTACTTC. V gene TRBV7-2 combines with J gene TRBJ2-7; D call uncertain. The CDR3 has 13 amino acids. In germline, CDR1 is SGHTA, CDR2 FQGNSA. Between the trimmed V and J ends, which lost 6 bases and 3 bases, there was a span of 12 bases.

CDR3 bases: TGCGCCAGCAGCTTAAACTCCGATTCACCCCTCCACTTT. This gives the protein CASSLNSDSPLHF. The chain carries TRBV4-3 and TRBJ1-6; D not resolved. This CDR3 region has 13 residues. Per the germline V gene, CDR1 is LGHNA and CDR2 is YSLEER. Trimming took 5 bases from V and 8 from J, leaving 10 bases between them.

V is TRBV5-6 and J is TRBJ2-2; TRBD2 matches 11 bases. With V trimmed by 5 bases and J by 3 bases, 3 bases remained unmatched. CDR1 is SGHDT, CDR2 YYEEEE, per germline. This CDR3 comprises 15 residues. The CDR3 protein is CASSLLAGDTGELFF. CDR3 nucleotide sequence: TGTGCCAGCAGTTTACTAGCGGGAGACACCGGGGAGCTGTTTTTT.

This clone was counted a single time. The gene calls are TRBV5-1 and TRBJ1-1; maybe TRBD1 (5 bases). With 4 bases removed from V and 3 bases from J, the gap between germline ends came to 10 bases. Germline CDR1 and CDR2: SGHRS and YFSETQ. This CDR3 is built from 13 residues. CDR3 protein: CASSRGGDTEAFF. The CDR3 coding sequence is TGCGCCAGCAGCCGGGGGGGGGACACTGAAGCTTTCTTT.

This clone was picked up a small number of times. The rearrangement links TRBV7-9 to TRBJ2-7; the match to TRBD1 covers 8 bases. Germline CDR1 reads SEHNR; CDR2 reads FQNEAQ (reference sequence). CDR3 length: 16 residues. The V segment lost 5 bases and the J segment 2 bases; nucleotides outside the gene matches: 11. Here the CDR3 DNA reads TGTGCCAGCAGCCACTCCAGGGGGCTAAAAACCTACGAGCAGTACTTC. It yields the protein CASSHSRGLKTYEQYF.

The chain couples TRBV4-3 to TRBJ2-3; 7 positions match TRBD2. Per the germline V gene, CDR1 is LGHNA and CDR2 is YSLEER. The CDR3 totals 14 residues. With 0 bases clipped from V and 6 bases from J, the junction kept 3 bases outside the gene matches. The CDR3 protein is CASSQEAGRDTQYF. The CDR3 nucleotides read TGCGCCAGCAGCCAAGAGGCCGGGAGGGATACGCAGTATTTT.

The V call is TRBV2, the J call TRBJ2-3; possibly TRBD1 for D (6 bases). V was trimmed by 5 bases and J by 0 bases, leaving 9 bases between them. Germline values: CDR1 SNHLY, CDR2 FYNNEI. This CDR3 region has 14 residues. The CDR3 DNA reads TGTGCCAGCAGTCAGGGGTCAAGCACAGATACGCAGTATTTT. It specifies CASSQGSSTDTQYF.

The gene calls are TRBV5-1 and TRBJ1-2; 10 bases line up with TRBD1. The germline V gene encodes CDR1 SGHRS and CDR2 YFSETQ. The CDR3 has 15 amino acids. With V trimmed by 4 bases and J by 2 bases, 5 bases remained unmatched. CDR3 bases: TGCGCCAGCAGCCCCCGACAGGGGGCGAACTATGGCTACACCTTC. Amino acids: CASSPRQGANYGYTF.

The rearrangement uses TRBV10-3 and TRBJ2-5; D assignment may be TRBD1 or TRBD2 (6 bases each). The CDR3 has 15 amino acids. CDR1 and CDR2 from the germline V gene are ENHRY and SYGVKD. V was trimmed by 10 bases and J by 5 bases, leaving 23 bases between them. The CDR3 region is CATQREDSQGETQYF. The CDR3 DNA reads as TGTGCCACACAGAGGGAGGACTCTCAGGGGGAGACCCAGTACTTC.

The V and J genes are TRBV6-5 and TRBJ1-1; D gene uncertain. V shed 5 bases and J shed 1 base, with 11 bases lying between them. Germline V CDR1 and CDR2: MNHEY, SVGAGI. The CDR3 loop spans 14 amino acids. The CDR3 region has the DNA TGTGCCAGCAGTCTCAGGTTAGGGAACACTGAAGCTTTCTTT. Its translation is CASSLRLGNTEAFF.

Comment on this clone: This same CDR3 is encoded by further DNA sequences in the sample. The chain employs TRBV7-8 and TRBJ2-3; 9 nucleotides line up with TRBD2. Germline-derived CDR1 and CDR2 are SGHVS and FQNEAQ. The length of the CDR3 is 16 residues. V shed 8 bases, J shed 3 bases, and the junction held 12 bases outside the gene matches. DNA for the CDR3: TGTGCCAGCCTAGACGGGCTAGCGGGGACGACAGATACGCAGTATTTT. Amino acid sequence: CASLDGLAGTTDTQYF.

The chain uses TRBV30 and TRBJ2-1, with 12 nucleotides matching TRBD2. The junction had 10 bases not matched to a gene; V was cut back by 4 bases and J by 0 bases. Germline V lookup: CDR1 GTSNPN, CDR2 SVGIG (reference sequence). The CDR3 is 18 amino acids. CDR3 amino acids: CAWTTDRTSGASYNEQFF. In DNA, the CDR3 is TGTGCCTGGACAACCGACCGGACTAGCGGGGCCTCCTACAATGAGCAGTTCTTC.

The chain uses TRBV5-1 and TRBJ2-1; D not resolved. V lost 1 base to trimming and J lost 5 bases, with 16 bases between them. CDR3 size: 16 residues. Germline CDR1 reads SGHRS; CDR2 reads YFSETQ. CDR3 amino acids: CASSLWAGSFNNEQFF. CDR3 nucleotides: TGCGCCAGCAGCTTGTGGGCAGGTTCTTTTAACAATGAGCAGTTCTTC.

This chain links TRBV7-2 with TRBJ2-3; perhaps D is TRBD1 or TRBD2 (5 bases each). Trimming shortened V by 5 bases and J by 5 bases, and 14 bases separated the two germline ends. The CDR3 sequence is 14 residues long. Germline V CDR1 and CDR2: SGHTA, FQGNSA. The CDR3 reads CASSPGPPGDTQYF. Here the CDR3 DNA reads TGTGCCAGCAGCCCGGGACCCCCGGGAGATACGCAGTATTTT.

The CDR3 DNA sequence: TGTGCCAGCAGCACCAATCGCGGGGGGCCCAAACAAGAGACCCAGTACTTC. This encodes CASSTNRGGPKQETQYF. This rearrangement joins TRBV11-1 to TRBJ2-5, with 8 bases aligning to TRBD2. Germline lookup yields CDR1 SGHAT and CDR2 FQDESV (reference sequence). After removal of 5 bases from V and 2 bases from J, the junction contained 13 bases not matched to a gene. This CDR3 is built from 17 residues.

V and J are TRBV18 and TRBJ1-1, with unresolved D. This CDR3 is 13 amino acids long. The germline CDR1 and CDR2 sequences are KGHSH and LQKENI. Between the trimmed V and J ends, which lost 4 bases and 0 bases, there was a span of 6 bases. Here the CDR3 DNA reads TGTGCCAGCTCACAGGATTTGAACACTGAAGCTTTCTTT. Protein: CASSQDLNTEAFF.

The rearrangement links TRBV7-9 to TRBJ2-7, with TRBD1 matching over 12 bases. The CDR3 is 15 residues long. The V gene's germline CDR1 is SEHNR and CDR2 FQNEAQ (reference sequence). The J segment lost 6 bases and the V segment lost 5 bases, leaving 8 bases of the junction unmatched. The CDR3 region has the DNA TGTGCCAGCAGCCGTCCGGGACAGGGGGCGGGCGAGCAGTACTTC. Protein sequence: CASSRPGQGAGEQYF.

This clone turned up a few times. The chain uses TRBV30 and TRBJ2-2, with D possibly matching TRBD2 (5 bases). Germline V gene sequence: CDR1 GTSNPN, CDR2 SVGIG (reference sequence). The V end was cut by 0 bases, the J end by 6 bases, with 8 bases between. The CDR3 has 13 residues. The CDR3 DNA reads as TGTGCCTGGAGTGTATGGCGGGCCGGGGAGCTGTTTTTT. Its translation is CAWSVWRAGELFF.

The genes are TRBV7-2 and TRBJ2-7; TRBD1 agrees at 10 bases. The germline V gene has CDR1 SGHTA and CDR2 FQGNSA. The CDR3 length is 14 residues. After removal of 5 bases from V and 4 bases from J, the junction contained 5 bases not matched to a gene. The CDR3 region is CASSRRDRGYEQYF. The CDR3 nucleotides read TGTGCCAGCAGCAGACGGGACAGGGGTTACGAGCAGTACTTC.

This chain connects TRBV6-6 to TRBJ2-7; the match to TRBD2 covers 9 bases. The V gene's germline CDR1 is MNHNY and CDR2 SVGAGI (reference sequence). The junction had 4 bases not matched to a gene; V was cut back by 8 bases and J by 2 bases. The CDR3 runs 13 residues. The CDR3 loop reads CASWTSDTYEQYF. Here the CDR3 DNA reads TGTGCCAGCTGGACTAGCGATACCTACGAGCAGTACTTC.

This chain uses TRBV5-6 with TRBJ2-7; D gene ambiguous. The CDR3 is 13 amino acids. Germline V gene data show CDR1 as SGHDT and CDR2 as YYEEEE. The V end was cut by 0 bases, the J end by 1 base, with 5 bases between. Here the CDR3 DNA reads TGTGCCAGCAGCTTGGCCGGATCCTACGAGCAGTACTTC. It yields the protein CASSLAGSYEQYF.

The chain is built from TRBV11-3 and TRBJ2-4; 8 positions agree with TRBD1. This CDR3 is 13 amino acids long. V lost 1 base, J lost 14 bases, and 7 bases stayed unmatched. Germline CDR1 and CDR2: SGHNT and YENEEA. CDR3 sequence: CASSLGDRGLEYF. Written as DNA, the CDR3 is TGTGCCAGCAGCTTAGGCGACAGGGGATTAGAGTACTTC.

This clone occurred a few times. CDR3 in amino acids: CASSQDQDRYTEAFF. CDR3 DNA sequence: TGTGCCAGCAGCCAAGACCAAGACAGATACACTGAAGCTTTCTTT. V is TRBV4-2 and J is TRBJ1-1, with a tentative D call TRBD1 (5 bases). The CDR3 length is 15 residues. Looked up from germline, CDR1 is LGHNA and CDR2 is YNFKEQ. Trimming cost V 0 bases and J 3 bases, with 11 bases left between them.

The chain combines TRBV6-5 with TRBJ1-5; weak D call: TRBD1 (6 bases). Trimming stripped 6 bases from V and 1 base from J, with 7 bases between. The CDR3 length is 13 residues. Per germline, CDR1 MNHEY and CDR2 SVGAGI. CDR3: CASRDRSNQPQHF. DNA of the CDR3: TGTGCCAGCAGGGACAGAAGCAATCAGCCCCAGCATTTT.

The chain links TRBV11-2 to TRBJ2-3; perhaps TRBD2 as D (5 bases). V lost 4 bases, J lost 9 bases, and 14 bases lay in between. This CDR3 contains 13 residues. Germline V CDR1 and CDR2: SGHAT, FQNNGV. The CDR3 sequence: CASSSGRPGTQYF. The CDR3 nucleotides are TGTGCCAGCAGCTCCGGACGGCCGGGGACGCAGTATTTT.

The chain couples TRBV28 to TRBJ1-2, with a possible D match to TRBD1 (5 bases). CDR1 MDHEN and CDR2 SYDVKM come from the germline V gene. The CDR3 is made up of 14 amino acids. V was pared by 5 bases and J by 8 bases, with 18 bases between. The CDR3 spells CASSRGQPQVGYTF. The DNA for the CDR3 is TGTGCCAGCAGTCGTGGACAACCTCAGGTGGGCTACACCTTC.

This chain uses TRBV6-5 with TRBJ1-1, with a possible D match to TRBD1 (5 bases). Trimming took 5 bases from V and 7 from J, leaving 14 bases between them. This CDR3 contains 13 residues. The germline CDR1 and CDR2 sequences are MNHEY and SVGAGI. CDR3 DNA sequence: TGTGCCAGCAGTACTATGGCGGGGCTTGAAGCTTTCTTT. This sequence encodes CASSTMAGLEAFF.

The V and J genes are TRBV29-1 and TRBJ2-3; D remains ambiguous. The germline gives CDR1 SQVTM, CDR2 ANQGSEA. Trimming took off 3 bases at V and 3 bases at J, with 4 bases between the two ends. This CDR3 has 11 residues. In DNA form, the CDR3 reads TGCAGCGTTGACCCGACAGATACGCAGTATTTT. Its protein product is CSVDPTDTQYF.

This rearrangement joins TRBV19 to TRBJ2-7, with D possibly matching TRBD1 (5 bases). Germline V gene lookup returns CDR1 LNHDA and CDR2 SQIVND (reference sequence). The CDR3 is made up of 17 amino acids. V lost 2 bases, J lost 2 bases, and 19 bases lay in between. As DNA, the CDR3 is TGTGCCAGTAGTATATTCCCCGGGCAGGGAAAGACCTACGAGCAGTACTTC. Its protein is CASSIFPGQGKTYEQYF.

The V gene is TRBV6-6, the J gene TRBJ2-7; either TRBD1 or TRBD2 may fit D (5 bases each). Germline-derived CDR1 and CDR2 are MNHNY and SVGAGI (reference sequence). Trimming shortened V by 8 bases and J by 2 bases, and 10 bases separated the two germline ends. The CDR3 runs to 12 residues. The CDR3 nucleotides read TGTGCCAGCGCCGGGGCTACCTACGAGCAGTACTTC. It yields the protein CASAGATYEQYF.

As to this clone: This CDR3 is also generated by other DNA sequences in the sample. The chain joins TRBV5-1 to TRBJ2-7, with D perhaps matching TRBD1 (6 bases). Trimming shortened V by 0 bases and J by 3 bases, and 13 bases separated the two germline ends. The CDR3 length is 15 residues. The germline gives CDR1 SGHRS, CDR2 YFSETQ. CDR3 region: CASSLAAGEGYEQYF. CDR3 DNA sequence: TGCGCCAGCAGCTTGGCAGCAGGGGAAGGCTACGAGCAGTACTTC.